This T cell receptor (beta chain) is from a study of blood T cells in healthy people across ages. This clonotype was seen at least ten times. Then a second PCR, running about 6 to 12 cycles, was carried out with a sample-barcoded 5' primer and a J-beta primer mix. TCRdb reprocessed the 5' RACE reads via MiXCR and lists one record per CDR3 protein. The sample yields about 1.6 million distinct CDR3 sequences, 30% to 35% seen once. Trimming took 3 bases from V and 5 from J; bases not matched to a gene: 7. CDR1 and CDR2 from the germline V gene are SQVTM and ANQGSEA. The length of the CDR3 is 14 residues.

The specimen was blood. The rearrangement joins TRBV29-1 to TRBJ2-7; 10 bases fit TRBD1. This receptor was identified in a woman aged 30 to 39 in good health. CDR3 amino acids: CSVDGPGQGNEQYF. As DNA, the CDR3 is TGCAGCGTTGATGGTCCGGGACAGGGGAACGAGCAGTACTTC.